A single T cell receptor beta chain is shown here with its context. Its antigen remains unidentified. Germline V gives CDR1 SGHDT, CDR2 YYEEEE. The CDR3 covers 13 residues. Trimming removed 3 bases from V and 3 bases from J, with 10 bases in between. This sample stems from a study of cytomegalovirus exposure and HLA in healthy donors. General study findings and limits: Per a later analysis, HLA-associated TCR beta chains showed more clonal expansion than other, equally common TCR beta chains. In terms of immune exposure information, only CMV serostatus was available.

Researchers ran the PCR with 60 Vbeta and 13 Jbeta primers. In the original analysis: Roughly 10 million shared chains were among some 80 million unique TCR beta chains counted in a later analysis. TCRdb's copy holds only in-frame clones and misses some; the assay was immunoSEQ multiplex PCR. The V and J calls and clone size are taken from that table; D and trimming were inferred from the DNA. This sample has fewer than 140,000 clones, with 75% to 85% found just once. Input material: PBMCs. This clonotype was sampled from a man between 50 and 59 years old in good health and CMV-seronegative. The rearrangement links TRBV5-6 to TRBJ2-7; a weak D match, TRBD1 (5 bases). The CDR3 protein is CASSSGQIYEQYF. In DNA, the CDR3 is TGTGCCAGCAGCTCAGGACAAATCTACGAGCAGTACTTC.